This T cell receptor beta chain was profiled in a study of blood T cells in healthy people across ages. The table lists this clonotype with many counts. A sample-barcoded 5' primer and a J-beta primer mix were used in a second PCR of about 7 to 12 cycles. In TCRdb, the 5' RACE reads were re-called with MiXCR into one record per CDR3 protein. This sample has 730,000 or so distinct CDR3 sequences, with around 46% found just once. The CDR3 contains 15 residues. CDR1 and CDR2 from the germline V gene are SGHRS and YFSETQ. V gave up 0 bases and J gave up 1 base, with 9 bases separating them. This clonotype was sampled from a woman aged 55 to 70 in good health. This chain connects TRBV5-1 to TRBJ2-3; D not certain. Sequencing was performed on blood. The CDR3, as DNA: TGCGCCAGCAGCTTGGCCTTGGCAGGCACAGATACGCAGTATTTT. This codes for CASSLALAGTDTQYF.